This T cell receptor (beta chain) was documented in a study of spatial heterogeneity in lung cancer. This clonotype was counted ten times or more. Sample time point: sample taken at primary tumor resection. CDR1 and CDR2 from the germline V gene are LGHDT and YNNKEL (reference sequence). The V gene lost 3 bases and the J gene lost 5 bases, with 16 bases spanning the gap. The CDR3 has 15 residues. Using its own MiXCR run on the 5' RACE reads, TCRdb lists one record per CDR3 protein. The profile shows about 48,000 distinct CDR3 sequences, roughly 5.2% of them singletons. The chain has TRBV3-1 and TRBJ2-5, with D perhaps TRBD1 or TRBD2 (6 bases each). The sample here was PBMCs, taken at surgery. The receptor comes from a male donor with early-stage non-small cell lung cancer. The CDR3 coding sequence is TGTGCCAGCAGCCAGGACTATGGGACAATGGAGACCCAGTACTTC. Translation: CASSQDYGTMETQYF.